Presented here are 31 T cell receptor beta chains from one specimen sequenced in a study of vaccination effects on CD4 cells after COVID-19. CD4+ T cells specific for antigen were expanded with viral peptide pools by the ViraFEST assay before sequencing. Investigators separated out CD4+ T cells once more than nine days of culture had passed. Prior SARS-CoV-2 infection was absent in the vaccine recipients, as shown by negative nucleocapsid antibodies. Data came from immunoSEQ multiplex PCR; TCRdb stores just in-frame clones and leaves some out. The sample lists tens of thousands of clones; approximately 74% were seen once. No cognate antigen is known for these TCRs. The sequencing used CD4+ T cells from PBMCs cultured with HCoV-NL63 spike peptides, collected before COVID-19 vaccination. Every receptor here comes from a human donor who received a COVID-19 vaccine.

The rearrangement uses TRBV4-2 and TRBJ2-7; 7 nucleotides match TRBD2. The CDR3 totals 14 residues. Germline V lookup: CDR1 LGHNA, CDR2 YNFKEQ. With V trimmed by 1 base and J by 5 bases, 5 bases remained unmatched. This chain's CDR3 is CASSQAGTKDEQYF. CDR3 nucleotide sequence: TGTGCCAGCAGCCAAGCCGGGACTAAGGACGAGCAGTACTTC.

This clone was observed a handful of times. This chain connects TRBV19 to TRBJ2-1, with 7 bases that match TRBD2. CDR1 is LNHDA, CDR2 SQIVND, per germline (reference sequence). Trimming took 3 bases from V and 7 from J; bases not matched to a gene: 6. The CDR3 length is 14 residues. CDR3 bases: TGTGCCAGTAGTATGGGGGGGGGAATAAATGAGCAGTTCTTC. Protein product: CASSMGGGINEQFF.

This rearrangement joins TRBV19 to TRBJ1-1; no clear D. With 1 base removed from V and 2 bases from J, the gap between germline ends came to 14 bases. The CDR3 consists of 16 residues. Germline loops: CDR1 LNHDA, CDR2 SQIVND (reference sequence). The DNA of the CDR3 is TGTGCCAGTAGTATAGGCAGCCGAATACGAAACACTGAAGCTTTCTTT. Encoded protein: CASSIGSRIRNTEAFF.

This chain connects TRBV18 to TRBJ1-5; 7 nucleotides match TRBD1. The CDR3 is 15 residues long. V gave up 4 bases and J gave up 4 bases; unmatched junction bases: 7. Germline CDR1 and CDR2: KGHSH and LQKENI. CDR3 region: CASSLVTGINQPQHF. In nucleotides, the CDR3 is TGTGCCAGCTCACTAGTGACAGGGATTAATCAGCCCCAGCATTTT.

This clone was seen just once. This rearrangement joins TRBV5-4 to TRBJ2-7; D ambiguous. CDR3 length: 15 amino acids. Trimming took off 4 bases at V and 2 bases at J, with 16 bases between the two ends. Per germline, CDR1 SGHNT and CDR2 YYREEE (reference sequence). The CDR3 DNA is TGTGCCAGCAGCACGTCCCCTCCGAGACCCTACGAGCAGTACTTC. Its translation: CASSTSPPRPYEQYF.

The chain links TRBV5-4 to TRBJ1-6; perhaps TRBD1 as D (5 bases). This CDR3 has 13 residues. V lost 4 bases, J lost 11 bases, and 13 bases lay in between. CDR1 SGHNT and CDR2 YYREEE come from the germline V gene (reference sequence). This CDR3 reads CASSLQGRTPLHF. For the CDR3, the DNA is TGTGCCAGCAGCCTGCAGGGAAGAACACCCCTCCACTTT.

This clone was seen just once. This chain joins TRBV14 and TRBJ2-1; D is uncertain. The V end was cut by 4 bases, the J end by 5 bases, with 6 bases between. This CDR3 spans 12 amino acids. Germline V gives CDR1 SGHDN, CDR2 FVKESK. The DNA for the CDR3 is TGTGCCAGCAGCCCCCAGCACAATGAGCAGTTCTTC. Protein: CASSPQHNEQFF.

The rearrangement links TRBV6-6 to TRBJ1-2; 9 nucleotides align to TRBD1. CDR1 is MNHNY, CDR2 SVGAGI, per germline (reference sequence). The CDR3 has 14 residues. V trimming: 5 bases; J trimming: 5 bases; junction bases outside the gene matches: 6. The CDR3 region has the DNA TGTGCCAGCAGTCAAACAGGGGGCAGGTATGGCTACACCTTC. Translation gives CASSQTGGRYGYTF.

Here the CDR3 reads CASSTHSGRGYEQYF. CDR3 sequence (DNA): TGTGCCAGTAGTACTCATAGCGGGAGAGGCTACGAGCAGTACTTC. V gene TRBV19 combines with J gene TRBJ2-7, with TRBD2 matching 9 bases. V lost 4 bases to trimming and J lost 3 bases; unmatched junction nucleotides: 7. CDR3 length equals 15 residues. Looked up from germline, CDR1 is LNHDA and CDR2 is SQIVND (reference sequence). Full variable domain (rest looked up from reference TRBV19 and TRBJ2-7): DGGITQSPKYLFRKEGQNVTLSCEQNLNHDAMYWYRQDPGQGLRLIYYSQIVNDFQKGDIAEGYSVSREKKESFPLTVTSAQKNPTAFYLCASSTHSGRGYEQYFGPGTRLTVT.

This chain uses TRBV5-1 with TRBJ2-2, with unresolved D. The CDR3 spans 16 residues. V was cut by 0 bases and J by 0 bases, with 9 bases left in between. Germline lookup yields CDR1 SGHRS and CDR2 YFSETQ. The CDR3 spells CASSLGPRTNTGELFF. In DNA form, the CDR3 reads TGCGCCAGCAGCTTGGGACCTAGGACGAACACCGGGGAGCTGTTTTTT.

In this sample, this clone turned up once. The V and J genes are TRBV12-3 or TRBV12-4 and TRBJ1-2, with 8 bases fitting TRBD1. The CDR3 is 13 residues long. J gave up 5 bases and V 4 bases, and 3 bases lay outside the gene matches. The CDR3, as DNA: TGTGCCAGCAGTTCGACAGGGGCGTATGGCTACACCTTC. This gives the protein CASSSTGAYGYTF.

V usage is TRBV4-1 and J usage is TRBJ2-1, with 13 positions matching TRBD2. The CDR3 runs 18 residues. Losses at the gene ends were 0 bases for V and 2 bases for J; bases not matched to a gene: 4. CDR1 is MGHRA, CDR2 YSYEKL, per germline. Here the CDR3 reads CASSQDSGTSGAYNEQFF. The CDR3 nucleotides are TGCGCCAGCAGCCAAGACTCCGGGACTAGCGGGGCCTACAATGAGCAGTTCTTC.

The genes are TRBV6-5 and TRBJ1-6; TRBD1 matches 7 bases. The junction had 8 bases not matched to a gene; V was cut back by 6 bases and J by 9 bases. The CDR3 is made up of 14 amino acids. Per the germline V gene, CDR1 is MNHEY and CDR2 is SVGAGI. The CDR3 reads CASRPTGLPSPLHF. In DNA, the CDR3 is TGTGCCAGCAGACCGACAGGGTTACCTTCACCCCTCCACTTT.

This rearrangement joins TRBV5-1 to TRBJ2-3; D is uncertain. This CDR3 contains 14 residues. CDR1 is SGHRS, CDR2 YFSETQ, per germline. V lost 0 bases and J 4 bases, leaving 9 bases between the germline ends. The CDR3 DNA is TGCGCCAGCAGCTTGGGATACACGGCAGATACGCAGTATTTT. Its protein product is CASSLGYTADTQYF.

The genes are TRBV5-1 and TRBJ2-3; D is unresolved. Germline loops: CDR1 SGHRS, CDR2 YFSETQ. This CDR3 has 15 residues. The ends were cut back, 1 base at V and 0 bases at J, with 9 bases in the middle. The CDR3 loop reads CASSLNGPSTDTQYF. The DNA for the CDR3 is TGCGCCAGCAGCTTGAACGGGCCTAGCACAGATACGCAGTATTTT.

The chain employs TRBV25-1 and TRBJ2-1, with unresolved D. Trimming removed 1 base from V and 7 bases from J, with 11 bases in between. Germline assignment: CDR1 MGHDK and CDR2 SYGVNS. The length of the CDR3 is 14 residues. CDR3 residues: CASSEWGNSNEQFF. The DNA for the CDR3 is TGTGCCAGCAGTGAATGGGGTAACTCAAATGAGCAGTTCTTC.

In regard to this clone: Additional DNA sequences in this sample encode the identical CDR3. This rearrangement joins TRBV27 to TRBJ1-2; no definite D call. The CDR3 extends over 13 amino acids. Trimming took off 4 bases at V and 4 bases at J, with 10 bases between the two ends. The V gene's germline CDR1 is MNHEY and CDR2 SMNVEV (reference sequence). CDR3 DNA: TGTGCCAGCAGTTCAGCAGGAAGCTATGGCTACACCTTC. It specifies CASSSAGSYGYTF.

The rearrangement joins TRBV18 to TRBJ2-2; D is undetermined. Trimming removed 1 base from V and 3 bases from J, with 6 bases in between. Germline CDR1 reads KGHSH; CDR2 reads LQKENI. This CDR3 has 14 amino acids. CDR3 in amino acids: CASSPLTHTGELFF. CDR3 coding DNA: TGTGCCAGCTCACCACTTACCCACACCGGGGAGCTGTTTTTT.

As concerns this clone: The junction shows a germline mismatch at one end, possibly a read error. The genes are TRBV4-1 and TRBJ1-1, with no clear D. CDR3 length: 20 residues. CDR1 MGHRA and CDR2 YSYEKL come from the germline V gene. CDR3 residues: CASSQLSGKRTGRNTTGAFF. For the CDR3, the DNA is TGCGCCAGCAGCCAACTTAGCGGCAAGAGGACCGGCCGTAACACTACTGGAGCTTTCTTT.

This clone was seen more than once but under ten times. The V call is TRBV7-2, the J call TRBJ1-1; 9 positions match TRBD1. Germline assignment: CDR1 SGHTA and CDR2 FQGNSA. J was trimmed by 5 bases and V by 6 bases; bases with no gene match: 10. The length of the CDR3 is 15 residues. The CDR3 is CASRPPQGARTEAFF. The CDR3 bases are TGTGCCAGCAGACCTCCACAGGGGGCGAGGACTGAAGCTTTCTTT.

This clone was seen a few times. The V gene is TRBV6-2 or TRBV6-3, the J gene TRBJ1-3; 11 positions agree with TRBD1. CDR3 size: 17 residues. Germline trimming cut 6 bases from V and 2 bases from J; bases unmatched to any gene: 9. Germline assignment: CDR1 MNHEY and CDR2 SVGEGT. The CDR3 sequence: CASSPRDRGIPGNTIYF. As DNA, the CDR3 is TGTGCCAGCAGCCCTAGGGACAGGGGGATACCTGGAAACACCATATATTTT.

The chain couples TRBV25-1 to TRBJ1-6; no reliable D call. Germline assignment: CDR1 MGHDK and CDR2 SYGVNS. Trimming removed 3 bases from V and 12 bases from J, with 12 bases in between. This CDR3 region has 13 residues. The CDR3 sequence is CASSDRGSVPLHF. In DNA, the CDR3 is TGTGCCAGCAGTGATAGAGGCTCGGTACCCCTCCACTTT.

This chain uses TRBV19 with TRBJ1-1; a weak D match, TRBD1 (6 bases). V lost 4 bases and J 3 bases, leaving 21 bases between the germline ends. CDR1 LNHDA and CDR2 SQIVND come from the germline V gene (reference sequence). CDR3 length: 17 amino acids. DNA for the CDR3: TGTGCCAGTAGTAGACAGGCGATGTCCGGTTTTCACACTGAAGCTTTCTTT. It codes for CASSRQAMSGFHTEAFF.

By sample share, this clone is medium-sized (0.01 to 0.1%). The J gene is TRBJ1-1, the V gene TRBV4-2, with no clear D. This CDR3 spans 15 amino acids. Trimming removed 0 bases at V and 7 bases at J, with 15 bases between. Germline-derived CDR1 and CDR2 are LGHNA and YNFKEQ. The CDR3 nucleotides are TGTGCCAGCAGCCAAGATTGGGAGGGATTAGTTGAAGCTTTCTTT. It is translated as CASSQDWEGLVEAFF.

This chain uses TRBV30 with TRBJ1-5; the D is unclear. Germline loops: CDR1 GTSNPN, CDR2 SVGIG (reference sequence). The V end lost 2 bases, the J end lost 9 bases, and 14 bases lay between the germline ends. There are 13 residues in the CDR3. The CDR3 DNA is TGTGCCTGGAGTCGGGAGGGTTTGGGGCCCCAGCATTTT. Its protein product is CAWSREGLGPQHF.

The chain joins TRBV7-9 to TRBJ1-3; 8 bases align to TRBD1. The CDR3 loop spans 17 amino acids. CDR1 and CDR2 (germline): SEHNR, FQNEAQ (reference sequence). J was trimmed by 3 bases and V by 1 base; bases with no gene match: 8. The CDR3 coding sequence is TGTGCCAGCAGCTTAGGTACCGGGACAGGTATTGGAAACACCATATATTTT. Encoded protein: CASSLGTGTGIGNTIYF.

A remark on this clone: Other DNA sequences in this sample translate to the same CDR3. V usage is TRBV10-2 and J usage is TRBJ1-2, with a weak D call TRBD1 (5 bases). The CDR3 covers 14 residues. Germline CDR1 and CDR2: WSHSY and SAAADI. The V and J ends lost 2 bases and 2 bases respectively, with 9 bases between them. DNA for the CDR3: TGCGCCAGCAGTGAGGGGGCGAAGAACTATGGCTACACCTTC. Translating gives CASSEGAKNYGYTF.

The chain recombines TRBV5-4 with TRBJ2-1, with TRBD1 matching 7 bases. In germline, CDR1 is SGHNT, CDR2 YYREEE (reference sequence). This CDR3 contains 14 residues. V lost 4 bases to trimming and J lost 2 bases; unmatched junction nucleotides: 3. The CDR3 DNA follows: TGTGCCAGCAGCCTGACAGGGCCCTACAATGAGCAGTTCTTC. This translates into CASSLTGPYNEQFF.

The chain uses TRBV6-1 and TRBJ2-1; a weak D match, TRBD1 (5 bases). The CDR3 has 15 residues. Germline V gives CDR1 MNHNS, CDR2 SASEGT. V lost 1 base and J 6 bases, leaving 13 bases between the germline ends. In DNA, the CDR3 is TGTGCCAGCAGTGAAGAGGGCAGGGTAGGCAATGAGCAGTTCTTC. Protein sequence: CASSEEGRVGNEQFF.

The DNA of the CDR3 is TGTGCCAGCAGTTTGGGGTTAGGTAGCGAAACACTCTACAATGAGCAGTTCTTC. Translated, it gives CASSLGLGSETLYNEQFF. The chain is built from TRBV19 and TRBJ2-1, with a possible D match to TRBD2 (5 bases). Germline CDR1 is LNHDA and CDR2 is SQIVND (reference sequence). V was trimmed by 9 bases and J by 3 bases, leaving 27 bases between them. CDR3 size: 18 residues.

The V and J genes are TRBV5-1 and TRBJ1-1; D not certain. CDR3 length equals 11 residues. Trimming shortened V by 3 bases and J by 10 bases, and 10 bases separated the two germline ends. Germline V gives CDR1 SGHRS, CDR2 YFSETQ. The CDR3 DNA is TGCGCCAGCAGCTCGACGAAAGGAGCTTTCTTT. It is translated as CASSSTKGAFF.